This T cell receptor (beta chain) was recovered during a study of cytomegalovirus exposure and HLA in healthy donors. About the study: The roughly 120 validation repertoires used the same platform as the 650 to 850 first-cohort repertoires (as reported by a later analysis). Regarding the study as a whole: CMV antigen specificity was confirmed in vitro for a few CMV-associated chains.

The CDR3 runs 12 residues. CDR1 is MGHRA, CDR2 YSYEKL, per germline. The V and J ends lost 8 bases and 1 base respectively, with 8 bases between them. A remark on this clone: What it binds is unknown.

Profiled with immunoSEQ multiplex PCR; TCRdb holds only in-frame clones, not every one. The sample holds 150,000 to 200,000 clones, around 88% seen once. The receptor comes from a woman between 18 and 29 years old in good health and CMV-seronegative. The sample consisted of PBMCs. The chain recombines TRBV4-1 with TRBJ1-1; no firm D call. CDR3 loop: CASGTGNTEAFF. CDR3 DNA: TGCGCCAGCGGAACGGGGAACACTGAAGCTTTCTTT.